The 5 T cell receptor beta chains below come from one sample, sequenced in a study of blood T cells in healthy people across ages. PCR was performed a second time for about 6 to 12 cycles using a sample-barcoded 5' primer and a J-beta primer mix. From the 5' RACE reads, TCRdb called clonotypes with MiXCR, one entry per CDR3 protein. The sample gives approximately 1.5 million distinct CDR3 sequences, roughly 32% of which show up once; 11% is in the top ten. The sequencing sample was made of blood. The origin of the receptors is a woman aged 30 to 39 in good health.

This clonotype has just a few counts. This chain links TRBV20-1 with TRBJ1-2; no definite D call. Germline assignment: CDR1 DFQATT and CDR2 SNEGSKA (reference sequence). CDR3 length: 11 residues. Trimming shortened V by 3 bases and J by 8 bases, and 10 bases separated the two germline ends. The CDR3 sequence is CSARGAWGYTF. The CDR3, as DNA: TGCAGTGCTAGGGGCGCGTGGGGCTACACCTTC.

This clonotype has a handful of counts. The chain links TRBV10-2 to TRBJ2-7; no firm D call. Between the trimmed V and J ends, which lost 0 bases and 6 bases, there was a span of 9 bases. Germline values: CDR1 WSHSY, CDR2 SAAADI. The CDR3 is made up of 13 amino acids. This chain's CDR3 is CASSESPQSEQYF. In DNA form, the CDR3 reads TGCGCCAGCAGTGAGTCCCCCCAGAGCGAGCAGTACTTC.

In its sample, this clonotype was seen a few times. The V gene is TRBV5-5, the J gene TRBJ1-4; TRBD1 might be the D (5 bases). Trimming took off 3 bases at V and 8 bases at J, with 14 bases between the two ends. The V gene's germline CDR1 is SGHKS and CDR2 YYEKEE (reference sequence). The CDR3 extends over 14 amino acids. The CDR3 DNA reads as TGTGCCAGCAGCTCCGGGACCAAAAGCGAAAAACTGTTTTTT. Protein: CASSSGTKSEKLFF.

A remark on this clonotype: The junction departs from the called germline gene at one end, perhaps through a read error. V gene TRBV7-9 combines with J gene TRBJ1-2; D is ambiguous. Per germline, CDR1 SEHNR and CDR2 FQNEAQ (reference sequence). The CDR3 consists of 17 residues. DNA for the CDR3: TGTGCCAGCAGCTTAGATGAAAGGAGGCCTACTAACCATGGCTACACCTTC. Its protein is CASSLDERRPTNHGYTF.

A remark on this clonotype: The junction departs from the called germline gene at one end, perhaps through a read error. V and J are TRBV27 and TRBJ2-3; the D call may be TRBD1 or TRBD2 (6 bases each). The length of the CDR3 is 15 residues. Germline V gives CDR1 MNHEY, CDR2 SMNVEV (reference sequence). The CDR3 DNA reads TGTGTCAGCAGTTTTGGGGGGCGGTCCACAGATACGCAGTATTTT. Protein product: CVSSFGGRSTDTQYF.